These 10 T cell receptor beta chains share one sample of origin, sequenced in a study of shared clonotypes between healthy human individuals. Profiled with immunoSEQ multiplex PCR; TCRdb holds only in-frame clones, not every one. This table holds about 2.3 million clones, around 93% found once. What was sequenced was naive CD4+ T cells from PBMCs. The subset denotes: CD45RA+ positively selected. These receptors were collected from a man between 18 and 29 years old in good health. Some clones in this sample may be carry-over from other donors' samples.

CDR3 DNA sequence: TGTGCCAGCAGCCCCCGATGGTGGGGAGGCACAGATACGCAGTATTTT. This codes for CASSPRWWGGTDTQYF. J is TRBJ2-3 and V is TRBV11-2; tentatively, D is TRBD2 (5 bases). CDR3 length equals 16 residues. Trimming stripped 5 bases from V and 1 base from J, with 16 bases between. From germline, CDR1 is SGHAT and CDR2 FQNNGV.

This clone has only a few counts. The chain joins TRBV5-1 to TRBJ1-1, with D unresolved. Per the germline V gene, CDR1 is SGHRS and CDR2 is YFSETQ. The CDR3 loop spans 13 amino acids. V was trimmed by 7 bases and J by 0 bases, leaving 10 bases between them. The CDR3 DNA reads TGCGCCAGCGGTGAAGGGTTGAACACTGAAGCTTTCTTT. Residues: CASGEGLNTEAFF.

The V call is TRBV6-4, the J call TRBJ1-3, with D tentatively TRBD1 (5 bases). The CDR3 runs 17 residues. Per germline, CDR1 MRHNA and CDR2 SNTAGT. V was shortened by 7 bases and J by 2 bases, with 21 bases between the two germline ends. As DNA, the CDR3 is TGTGCCAGCATCCCACGCGGGGGAACCCACCCTGGAAACACCATATATTTT. Protein: CASIPRGGTHPGNTIYF.

The V gene is TRBV4-2, the J gene TRBJ2-7; 10 nucleotides line up with TRBD2. With 2 bases clipped from V and 0 bases from J, the junction kept 4 bases outside the gene matches. This CDR3 contains 16 residues. The germline gives CDR1 LGHNA, CDR2 YNFKEQ. The CDR3 coding sequence is TGTGCCAGCAGCCAATTTACTAGCGGGAACTCCTACGAGCAGTACTTC. Translated, it gives CASSQFTSGNSYEQYF.

This rearrangement joins TRBV19 to TRBJ1-5; no reliable D call. The V gene lost 10 bases and the J gene lost 5 bases, with 12 bases spanning the gap. CDR1 and CDR2 (germline): LNHDA, SQIVND (reference sequence). The CDR3 extends over 12 amino acids. The CDR3 spells CATNSWDQPQHF. In nucleotides, the CDR3 is TGTGCCACAAACAGTTGGGATCAGCCCCAGCATTTT.

The CDR3 region has the DNA TGTGCCAGCAGTTTAGTCCCGGGCGGCTATGGCTACACCTTC. Translated, it gives CASSLVPGGYGYTF. The rearrangement uses TRBV28 and TRBJ1-2; the D is unclear. Germline-derived CDR1 and CDR2 are MDHEN and SYDVKM. V was pared by 2 bases and J by 4 bases, with 11 bases between. The CDR3 length is 14 residues.

The rearrangement uses TRBV7-9 and TRBJ1-2; D is unresolved. Trimming cost V 6 bases and J 1 base, with 9 bases left between them. Germline assignment: CDR1 SEHNR and CDR2 FQNEAQ (reference sequence). This CDR3 contains 13 residues. DNA of the CDR3: TGTGCCAGCAGTGAGGGAGTTAACTATGGCTACACCTTC. Amino acid sequence: CASSEGVNYGYTF.

The chain carries TRBV5-6 and TRBJ1-2; D is unclear. The CDR3 sequence is 15 residues long. Germline V gene lookup returns CDR1 SGHDT and CDR2 YYEEEE. V was cut by 4 bases and J by 1 base, with 14 bases left in between. The CDR3 loop reads CASSRVGMGNYGYTF. The CDR3, as DNA: TGTGCCAGCAGCCGGGTCGGAATGGGTAACTATGGCTACACCTTC.

The chain recombines TRBV7-2 with TRBJ2-3, with a weak D call TRBD1 (5 bases). Trimming took off 1 base at V and 5 bases at J, with 13 bases between the two ends. The CDR3 consists of 15 residues. Germline values: CDR1 SGHTA, CDR2 FQGNSA. CDR3 loop: CASSLVRQGEDTQYF. CDR3 DNA: TGTGCCAGCAGCTTAGTGCGGCAGGGTGAAGATACGCAGTATTTT.

The chain couples TRBV18 to TRBJ2-7; D may correspond to TRBD1 or TRBD2 (5 bases each). Germline V gene data show CDR1 as KGHSH and CDR2 as LQKENI. Trimming removed 5 bases from V and 7 bases from J, with 24 bases in between. The CDR3 totals 16 residues. The CDR3 reads CASSTLAGTDLGEQYF. CDR3 bases: TGTGCCAGCTCAACACTCGCCGGGACCGACTTGGGTGAGCAGTACTTC. Full variable domain (remainder filled in from reference TRBV18 and TRBJ2-7): NAGVMQNPRHLVRRRGQEARLRCSPMKGHSHVYWYRQLPEEGLKFMVYLQKENIIDESGMPKERFSAEFPKEGPSILRIQQVVRGDSAAYFCASSTLAGTDLGEQYFGPGTRLTVT.